Listed here are 8 T cell receptor beta chains from one sample, sequenced in a study of shared clonotypes between healthy human individuals. Produced via immunoSEQ multiplex PCR; TCRdb's table is partial and in-frame only. This table has 600,000 or so clones, 95% to 98% appearing once. CD45RO-negative CD8 cells positively selected for CCR7 made up the naive population, which excluded terminally differentiated effector memory CD45RA+ cells. The sample was naive CD8+ T cells sorted from blood. The source of these receptors is a young man in good health.

The V gene is TRBV30, the J gene TRBJ1-5; 9 bases fit TRBD1. The CDR3 spans 14 residues. Germline CDR1 reads GTSNPN; CDR2 reads SVGIG (reference sequence). Losses at the gene ends were 2 bases for V and 4 bases for J; bases not matched to a gene: 3. The CDR3 DNA reads TGTGCCTGGAGTCAGGGGACAGGGAATCAGCCCCAGCATTTT. This sequence encodes CAWSQGTGNQPQHF.

V gene TRBV10-2 combines with J gene TRBJ1-5; 7 nucleotides line up with TRBD1. This CDR3 contains 13 residues. Germline lookup yields CDR1 WSHSY and CDR2 SAAADI. Losses at the gene ends were 4 bases for V and 4 bases for J; bases not matched to a gene: 1. This CDR3 is CASSGRGNQPQHF. The CDR3 DNA is TGCGCCAGCAGTGGCAGGGGGAATCAGCCCCAGCATTTT.

This chain links TRBV2 with TRBJ2-7; D is possibly TRBD2 (6 bases). Germline lookup yields CDR1 SNHLY and CDR2 FYNNEI. V was clipped by 2 bases and J by 11 bases, with 19 bases between them. The CDR3 is made up of 14 amino acids. CDR3 residues: CASSELGGRNREYF. The CDR3 DNA reads as TGTGCCAGCAGTGAATTGGGGGGACGAAATCGGGAGTACTTC.

The rearrangement joins TRBV5-8 to TRBJ2-7, with 9 bases identical to TRBD1. The CDR3 sequence is 15 residues long. Germline assignment: CDR1 SGHTS and CDR2 YDEGEE. V trimming: 8 bases; J trimming: 3 bases; junction bases outside the gene matches: 12. The CDR3, as DNA: TGTGCCAGAAGCAACAGACAGGGGGGAAACTACGAGCAGTACTTC. Amino acids: CARSNRQGGNYEQYF.

The chain uses TRBV29-1 and TRBJ2-3; tentatively, D is TRBD2 (5 bases). V shed 4 bases and J shed 1 base, with 6 bases lying between them. There are 12 residues in the CDR3. Germline-derived CDR1 and CDR2 are SQVTM and ANQGSEA. Here the CDR3 DNA reads TGCAGCGTTGTGGGAGGCACAGATACGCAGTATTTT. Translating gives CSVVGGTDTQYF.

V usage is TRBV7-9 and J usage is TRBJ2-5; D possibly uses TRBD1 or TRBD2 (5 bases each). Trimming cost V 2 bases and J 2 bases, with 12 bases left between them. From germline, CDR1 is SEHNR and CDR2 FQNEAQ (reference sequence). The CDR3 totals 15 residues. This CDR3 reads CASSLRDGGQETQYF. The DNA of the CDR3 is TGTGCCAGCAGCTTACGGGACGGAGGACAAGAGACCCAGTACTTC. Together with reference TRBV7-9 and TRBJ2-5, the CDR3 gives the full variable domain: DTGVSQNPRHKITKRGQNVTFRCDPISEHNRLYWYRQTLGQGPEFLTYFQNEAQLEKSRLLSDRFSAERPKGSFSTLEIQRTEQGDSAMYLCASSLRDGGQETQYFGPGTRLLVL.

V is TRBV6-5 and J is TRBJ2-5, with D uncertain. CDR1 and CDR2 (germline): MNHEY, SVGAGI. The CDR3 length is 12 residues. Trimming removed 5 bases at V and 5 bases at J, with 9 bases between. The CDR3 region is CASSDPGETQYF. The DNA of the CDR3 is TGTGCCAGCAGTGACCCTGGGGAGACCCAGTACTTC.

V gene TRBV5-1 combines with J gene TRBJ1-1, with TRBD1 matching 10 bases. The CDR3 is 14 residues long. V trimming: 4 bases; J trimming: 3 bases; junction bases outside the gene matches: 3. Germline V CDR1 and CDR2: SGHRS, YFSETQ. The CDR3 loop is CASSHGQGDTEAFF. For the CDR3, the DNA is TGCGCCAGCAGCCACGGACAGGGGGACACTGAAGCTTTCTTT.